The sample holds a few counts of the clone carrying this TCR beta chain. Its antigen is not identified. Prepared libraries of TCR beta cDNA carried unique molecular identifiers. T cells numbering about 1 to 10 million gave rise to around 460,000 cDNA molecules. From the PCR reads, TCRdb called clonotypes with MiXCR, one entry per CDR3 protein. Counted here are more than 500,000 distinct CDR3 sequences, around 34% occurring once; the ten biggest clones make up around 6.1%. The data stem from a study of post-analysis software for immune sequencing data. The overall study: Patients with relapsing-remitting, secondary progressive and progressive-relapsing multiple sclerosis courses were all represented. Whole-study results and caveats: Analysis by F measure revealed that same-batch samples clustered strongly together. Among several TRBV segments more frequent in patients than controls were TRBV5-6, TRBV5-1 and TRBV20-1. Those with multiple sclerosis, the patient group, showed significantly lower normalized Chao1 diversity than controls.

In germline, CDR1 is LGHDT, CDR2 YNNKEL (reference sequence). Trimming cost V 4 bases and J 2 bases, with 18 bases left between them. CDR3 length equals 16 residues. This sequence originates from a girl between 2 and 17 years old with multiple sclerosis. Sequencing used blood. The genes are TRBV3-1 and TRBJ2-7; TRBD2 might be the D (6 bases). The CDR3 sequence is CASSLREGRLAYEQYF. CDR3 bases: TGTGCCAGCAGCCTAAGAGAGGGGAGGCTAGCCTACGAGCAGTACTTC.